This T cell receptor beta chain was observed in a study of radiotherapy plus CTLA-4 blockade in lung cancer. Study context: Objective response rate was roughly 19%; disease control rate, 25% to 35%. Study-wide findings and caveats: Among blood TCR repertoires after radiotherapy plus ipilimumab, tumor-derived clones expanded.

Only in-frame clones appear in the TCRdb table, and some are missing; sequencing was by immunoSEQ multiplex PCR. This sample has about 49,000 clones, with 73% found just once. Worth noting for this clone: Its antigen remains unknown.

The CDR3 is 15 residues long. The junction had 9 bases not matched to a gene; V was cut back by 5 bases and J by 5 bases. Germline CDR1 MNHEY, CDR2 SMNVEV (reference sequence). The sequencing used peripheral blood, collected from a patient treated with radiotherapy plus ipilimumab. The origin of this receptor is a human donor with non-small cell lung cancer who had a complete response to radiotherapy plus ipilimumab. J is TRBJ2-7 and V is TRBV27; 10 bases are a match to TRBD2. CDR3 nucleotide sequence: TGTGCCAGCAGTCCTCCCCTAGCGGGAGTTCACGAGCAGTACTTC. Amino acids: CASSPPLAGVHEQYF.